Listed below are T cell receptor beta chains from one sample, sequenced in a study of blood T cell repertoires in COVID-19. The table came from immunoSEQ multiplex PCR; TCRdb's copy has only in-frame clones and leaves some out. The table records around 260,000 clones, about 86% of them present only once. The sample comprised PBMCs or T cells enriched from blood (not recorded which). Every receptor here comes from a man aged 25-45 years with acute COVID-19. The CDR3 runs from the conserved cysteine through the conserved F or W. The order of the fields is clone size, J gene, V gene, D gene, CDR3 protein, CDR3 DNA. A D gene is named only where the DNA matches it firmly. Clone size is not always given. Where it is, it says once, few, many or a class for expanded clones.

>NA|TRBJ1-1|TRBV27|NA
CASSSSPSGDAEAFF
TGTGCCAGCAGTTCATCGCCTTCGGGGGACGCTGAAGCTTTCTTT
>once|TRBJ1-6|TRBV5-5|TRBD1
CASSFLLQGAQNNSPLHF
TGTGCCAGCAGCTTCCTGCTACAGGGGGCGCAAAATAATTCACCCCTCCACTTT
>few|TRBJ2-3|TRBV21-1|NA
CASSKAGPQDTQYF
TGTGCCAGCAGCAAAGCGGGGCCGCAGGATACGCAGTATTTT
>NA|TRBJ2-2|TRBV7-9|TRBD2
CASSFSGRARTGELFF
TGTGCCAGCAGCTTTAGCGGGAGGGCCCGCACCGGGGAGCTGTTTTTT
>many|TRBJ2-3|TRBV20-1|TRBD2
CSASPRTSGTDTQYF
TGCAGTGCTAGTCCCCGGACTAGCGGAACAGATACGCAGTATTTT
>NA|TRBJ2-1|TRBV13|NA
CASSTKRWDSTLYNEQFF
TGTGCCAGCAGCACGAAAAGATGGGACTCTACACTTTACAATGAGCAGTTCTTC
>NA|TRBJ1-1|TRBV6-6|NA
CASTKNSRAFF
TGTGCCAGCACCAAAAACTCTCGAGCTTTCTTT
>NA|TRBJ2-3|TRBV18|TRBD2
CASSPRKLAGGQDTQYF
TGTGCCAGCTCACCACGTAAACTAGCGGGGGGACAAGATACGCAGTATTTT
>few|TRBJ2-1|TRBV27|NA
CASSLRFGDSSYNEQFF
TGTGCCAGCAGTTTACGTTTCGGGGATAGCTCCTACAATGAGCAGTTCTTC
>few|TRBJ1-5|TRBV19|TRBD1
CASSTLDRGGNQPQHF
TGTGCCAGTAGTACTCTCGACAGGGGAGGCAATCAGCCCCAGCATTTT
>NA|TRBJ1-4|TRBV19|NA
CASSITDAGEKLFF
TGTGCCAGTAGTATAACGGACGCGGGGGAAAAACTGTTTTTT
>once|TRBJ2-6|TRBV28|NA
CAVGRGSAGANVLTF
TGTGCCGTCGGCAGGGGAAGTGCTGGGGCCAACGTCCTGACTTTC
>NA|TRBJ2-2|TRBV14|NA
CASSKRQFTGELFF
TGTGCCAGCAGCAAGAGACAGTTCACCGGGGAGCTGTTTTTT
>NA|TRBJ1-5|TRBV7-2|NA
CASSSGTMGNQPQHF
TGTGCCAGCAGTTCCGGGACAATGGGCAATCAGCCCCAGCATTTT
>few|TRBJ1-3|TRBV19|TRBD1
CASRDTTGANTIYF
TGTGCCAGTAGAGATACCACAGGGGCTAACACCATATATTTT
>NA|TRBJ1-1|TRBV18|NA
CASSPPRRNTEAFF
TGTGCCAGCTCACCACCCAGGCGGAACACTGAAGCTTTCTTT
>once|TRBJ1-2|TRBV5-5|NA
CASSLARGNYGYTF
TGTGCCAGCAGCTTGGCTCGGGGTAACTATGGCTACACCTTC
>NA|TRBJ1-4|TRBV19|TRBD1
CASSIPGTGLEKLFF
TGTGCCAGTAGTATCCCCGGGACAGGGCTTGAAAAACTGTTTTTT
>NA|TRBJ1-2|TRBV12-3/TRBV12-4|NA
CASRFTGTDGYTF
TGTGCCAGCAGATTTACAGGAACCGATGGCTACACCTTC
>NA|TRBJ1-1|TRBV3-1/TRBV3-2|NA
CASSLWTATEAFF
TGTGCCAGCAGCCTCTGGACAGCCACTGAAGCTTTCTTT
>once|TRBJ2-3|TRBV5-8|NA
CASSWGRSTDTQYF
TGTGCCAGCAGCTGGGGGAGGAGCACAGATACGCAGTATTTT
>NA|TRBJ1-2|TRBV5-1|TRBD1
CASSLGQGRDGYTF
TGCGCCAGCAGCTTAGGACAGGGGCGCGATGGCTACACCTTC
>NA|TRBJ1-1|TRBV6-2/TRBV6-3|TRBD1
CASSYGDRGMNTEAFF
TGTGCCAGCAGTTACGGTGACAGGGGAATGAACACTGAAGCTTTCTTT
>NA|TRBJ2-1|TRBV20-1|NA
CSARTSTEQFF
TGCAGTGCCAGAACTAGCACTGAGCAGTTCTTC
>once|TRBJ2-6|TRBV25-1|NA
CASSGRGERGSGANVLTF
TGTGCCAGCAGTGGCAGGGGCGAGAGGGGCTCTGGGGCCAACGTCCTGACTTTC
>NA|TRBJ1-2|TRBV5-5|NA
CASSFGGGPGDGYTF
TGTGCCAGCAGCTTCGGTGGCGGCCCGGGAGATGGCTACACCTTC
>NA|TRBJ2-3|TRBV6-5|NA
CASRTERESDTQYF
TGTGCCAGCAGAACAGAGAGGGAGTCAGATACGCAGTATTTT
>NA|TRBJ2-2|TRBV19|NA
CASIRSGNTGELFF
TGTGCCAGTATCAGGAGCGGGAACACCGGGGAGCTGTTTTTT
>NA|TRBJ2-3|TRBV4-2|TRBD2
CASSPKGLAGGFTDTQYF
TGTGCCAGCAGCCCCAAGGGACTAGCGGGGGGGTTCACAGATACGCAGTATTTT
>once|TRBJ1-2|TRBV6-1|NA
CASSEYGRVRSGYTF
TGTGCCAGCAGTGAATATGGCAGGGTACGGTCTGGCTACACCTTC
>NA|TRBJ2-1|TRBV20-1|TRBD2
CSASRTSGSYNEQFF
TGCAGTGCTAGTCGGACTAGCGGCTCCTACAATGAGCAGTTCTTC
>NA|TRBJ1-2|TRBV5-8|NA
CASKLVEGADGYTF
TGTGCCAGCAAGCTTGTCGAGGGCGCGGATGGCTACACCTTC
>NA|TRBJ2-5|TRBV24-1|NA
CAIQDWEEETQYF
TGTGCCATCCAAGACTGGGAGGAAGAGACCCAGTACTTC
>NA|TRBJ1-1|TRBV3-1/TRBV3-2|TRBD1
CASSRGQGLAEAFF
TGTGCCAGCAGCCGGGGACAGGGGCTGGCTGAAGCTTTCTTT
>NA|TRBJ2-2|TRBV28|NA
CASSSRPVQFTGELFF
TGTGCCAGCAGTTCTAGACCTGTGCAGTTCACCGGGGAGCTGTTTTTT
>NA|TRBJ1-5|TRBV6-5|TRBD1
CASRDRGYSNQPQHF
TGTGCCAGCCGGGACAGGGGATATAGCAATCAGCCCCAGCATTTT
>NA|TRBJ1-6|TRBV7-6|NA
CASSLTGSYNSPLHF
TGTGCCAGCAGCTTGACAGGTTCCTATAATTCACCCCTCCACTTT
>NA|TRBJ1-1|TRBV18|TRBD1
CASSQDRVNTEAFF
TGTGCCAGCTCACAAGACAGGGTGAACACTGAAGCTTTCTTT
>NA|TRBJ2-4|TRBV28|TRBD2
CASSLRRTLSGGCF
TGTGCCAGCAGTTTACGTCGGACGCTATCGGGGGGGTGCTTC
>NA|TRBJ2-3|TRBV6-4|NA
CASSDGVGGPMDTQYF
TGTGCCAGCAGTGACGGGGTGGGGGGGCCAATGGATACGCAGTATTTT
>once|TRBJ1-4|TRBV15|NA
CATSRGGWGANEKLFF
TGTGCCACCAGCAGAGGGGGTTGGGGGGCTAATGAAAAACTGTTTTTT
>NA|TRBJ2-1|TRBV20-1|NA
CSASSSTEQFF
TGCAGTGCCTCCAGTAGCACCGAGCAGTTCTTC
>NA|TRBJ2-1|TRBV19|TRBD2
CASSSPPRSGGAYNEQFF
TGTGCCAGTAGTAGTCCCCCCCGGAGCGGGGGGGCTTATAATGAGCAGTTCTTC
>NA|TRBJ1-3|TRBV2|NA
CASSENWGGTDTIYF
TGTGCCAGCAGTGAGAATTGGGGGGGTACGGACACCATATATTTT
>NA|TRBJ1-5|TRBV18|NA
CASSGEGSQPQHF
TGTGCCAGCTCAGGGGAGGGCAGTCAGCCCCAGCATTTT
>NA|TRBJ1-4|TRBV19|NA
CASSIMGHSTNEKLFF
TGTGCCAGTAGTATCATGGGACACTCAACTAATGAAAAACTGTTTTTT
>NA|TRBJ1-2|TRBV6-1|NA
CASSEGTPFYGYTF
TGTGCCAGCAGTGAAGGTACACCATTCTATGGCTACACCTTC
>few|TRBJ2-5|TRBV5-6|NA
CASSLAASGIQETQYF
TGTGCCAGCAGCTTGGCCGCATCGGGGATCCAAGAGACCCAGTACTTC
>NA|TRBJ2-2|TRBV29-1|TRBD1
CSVRPGQYTGELFF
TGCAGCGTACGGCCGGGACAGTACACCGGGGAGCTGTTTTTT
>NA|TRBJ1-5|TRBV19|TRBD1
CASSAATGGGYQPQHF
TGTGCCAGTAGCGCCGCCACAGGGGGCGGCTATCAGCCCCAGCATTTT